The 9 T cell receptor beta chains in this list originate from one sample, sequenced in a study of HIV-infected patients and healthy controls. About 450 ng RNA was reverse transcribed with alpha and beta constant-region primers. Separate chain-specific third strand synthesis with multiplexing indices produced the alpha and beta libraries. TCRdb re-derived calls from the 5' RACE reads in MiXCR, one entry per CDR3 protein. Among several thousand distinct CDR3 sequences listed, less than 11% were seen once. Antiretroviral therapy had run roughly three months, about 14 weeks, before follow-up blood collection. The repertoire came from unfractionated whole blood and reflected all unsorted peripheral T cells. Sequencing was performed on blood, taken during antiretroviral therapy. The receptor source for this set is an adult with HIV infection.

This clonotype has at least ten counts. This sequence joins TRBV18 and TRBJ1-5; D remains ambiguous. Germline assignment: CDR1 KGHSH and CDR2 LQKENI. V was clipped by 1 base and J by 4 bases, with 14 bases between them. This CDR3 is built from 16 residues. The CDR3: CASSPLAGGSNQPQHF. The CDR3 region has the DNA TGTGCCAGCTCACCACTGGCAGGAGGGTCTAATCAGCCCCAGCATTTT.

Written as DNA, the CDR3 is TGTGCCAGTAGTCCTACAGGGGGCGCGTTAGGTGAGCAGTTCTTC. Translation gives CASSPTGGALGEQFF. This chain connects TRBV19 to TRBJ2-1, with 9 bases lining up with TRBD1. The CDR3 loop spans 15 amino acids. In germline, CDR1 is LNHDA, CDR2 SQIVND (reference sequence). Trimming cost V 5 bases and J 9 bases; bases outside gene matches: 11.

At least ten counts were recorded for this clonotype. The V call is TRBV6-6, the J call TRBJ1-4; D is perhaps TRBD1 (5 bases). The CDR3 covers 15 residues. Germline lookup yields CDR1 MNHNY and CDR2 SVGAGI (reference sequence). Between the trimmed V and J ends, which lost 8 bases and 4 bases, there was a span of 17 bases. For the CDR3, the DNA is TGTGCCAGCGCCCAACCGTGGGACTATAATGAAAAACTGTTTTTT. It is translated as CASAQPWDYNEKLFF.

By its share, this clonotype is medium-sized. The chain has TRBV4-2 and TRBJ2-1; 11 nucleotides agree with TRBD2. Germline-derived CDR1 and CDR2 are LGHNA and YNFKEQ. This CDR3 is built from 18 residues. The trim removed 4 bases at V and 0 bases at J, leaving 8 bases unmatched. CDR3 protein: CASSRDPSGGSSYNEQFF. In DNA form, the CDR3 reads TGTGCCAGCAGCCGAGACCCTAGCGGGGGGAGCTCCTACAATGAGCAGTTCTTC.

Within the sample, this clonotype is medium-sized. This chain joins TRBV15 and TRBJ2-7; maybe TRBD2 (6 bases). V was clipped by 0 bases and J by 1 base, with 22 bases between them. This CDR3 is 19 amino acids long. Germline V gene sequence: CDR1 LNHNV, CDR2 YYDKDF (reference sequence). The CDR3 here is CATSRDYRREAWGSYEQYF. The CDR3 bases are TGTGCCACCAGCAGAGATTATAGGCGGGAAGCTTGGGGTTCCTACGAGCAGTACTTC.

The table lists this clonotype with many counts. The V gene is TRBV10-3, the J gene TRBJ2-7; 14 bases match TRBD2. Germline CDR1 ENHRY, CDR2 SYGVKD. This CDR3 is built from 16 residues. The J segment lost 6 bases and the V segment lost 8 bases, leaving 12 bases of the junction unmatched. The CDR3 DNA sequence: TGTGCCATCCCTCAGGGACTAGCGGGGGTCGGGGGCGAGCAGTACTTC. It specifies CAIPQGLAGVGGEQYF.

This clonotype was counted many times. CDR3 sequence (DNA): TGCGCCAGCAGCTTGGGACAGGGCCTCGATGAAGCTTTCTTT. This gives the protein CASSLGQGLDEAFF. The chain recombines TRBV5-1 with TRBJ1-1; 7 positions agree with TRBD1. The CDR3 extends over 14 amino acids. J was trimmed by 7 bases and V by 0 bases; bases with no gene match: 6. Germline loops: CDR1 SGHRS, CDR2 YFSETQ. Full variable domain (remainder filled in from reference TRBV5-1 and TRBJ1-1): KAGVTQTPRYLIKTRGQQVTLSCSPISGHRSVSWYQQTPGQGLQFLFEYFSETQRNKGNFPGRFSGRQFSNSRSEMNVSTLELGDSALYLCASSLGQGLDEAFFGQGTRLTVV.

In this sample, this clonotype turned up many times. The chain uses TRBV12-3 or TRBV12-4 and TRBJ1-6; a weak D match, TRBD1 (5 bases). This CDR3 comprises 15 residues. V lost 6 bases to trimming and J lost 6 bases, with 15 bases between them. CDR3 bases: TGTGCCAGCAGCCCCCGGCCAGGGCCTAATTCACCCCTCCACTTT. Encoded protein: CASSPRPGPNSPLHF.

This clonotype ranks as medium-sized. The rearrangement links TRBV4-2 to TRBJ2-2; TRBD1 matches at 7 bases. The CDR3 totals 15 residues. Trimming removed 0 bases from V and 4 bases from J; junction bases left unmatched: 2. Germline assignment: CDR1 LGHNA and CDR2 YNFKEQ. The CDR3 DNA sequence: TGTGCCAGCAGCCAAGATGCAGGGGGCACCGGGGAGCTGTTTTTT. This translates into CASSQDAGGTGELFF.